What follows are 18 T cell receptor beta chains derived from one specimen sequenced in a study of T cell responses to AZD1222 COVID-19 vaccine. TCRdb's copy holds only in-frame clones and misses some; the assay was immunoSEQ multiplex PCR. This sample has tens of thousands of clones, with approximately 89% found just once. Here the sequenced sample was peripheral blood, taken on day 0 of AZD1222 vaccination. Receptors were obtained from an adult in good health.

As for this clone: The identical CDR3 is also encoded by other nucleotide sequences in the sample. The rearrangement links TRBV7-8 to TRBJ2-6; D gene unclear. V was pared by 2 bases and J by 1 base, with 21 bases between. The CDR3 is made up of 20 amino acids. CDR1 and CDR2 from the germline V gene are SGHVS and FQNEAQ. For the CDR3, the DNA is TGTGCCAGCAGCTTATTTTCACAGCTGCTATCTGGTTCTGGGGCCAACGTCCTGACTTTC. This encodes CASSLFSQLLSGSGANVLTF.

As concerns this clone: An end of the junction differs from the germline gene, which may be a read error. The chain is built from TRBV6-1 and TRBJ2-1; 7 nucleotides align to TRBD2. This CDR3 has 15 residues. From germline, CDR1 is MNHNS and CDR2 SASEGT. CDR3 sequence: CASSEVGPGRNEQFF. Written as DNA, the CDR3 is TGTGCCAGCAGCGAAGTAGGACCCGGGAGGAATGAGCAGTTCTTC.

V is TRBV9 and J is TRBJ1-2; perhaps TRBD1 as D (6 bases). The V end lost 0 bases, the J end lost 3 bases, and 9 bases lay between the germline ends. This CDR3 has 14 amino acids. CDR1 SGDLS and CDR2 YYNGEE come from the germline V gene. The CDR3 DNA reads as TGTGCCAGCAGCGTAGAGGGGGGACACTATGGCTACACCTTC. It specifies CASSVEGGHYGYTF.

As regards this clone: The sample contains more than one DNA sequence encoding this CDR3. Here the CDR3 reads CASRQQGTGNTIYF. The CDR3 coding sequence is TGTGCCAGTAGGCAACAGGGGACTGGAAACACCATATATTTT. The rearrangement joins TRBV19 to TRBJ1-3, with 7 bases fitting TRBD1. With V trimmed by 6 bases and J by 2 bases, 4 bases remained unmatched. Germline V gives CDR1 LNHDA, CDR2 SQIVND (reference sequence). This CDR3 is built from 14 residues. Together with reference TRBV19 and TRBJ1-3, the CDR3 gives the full variable domain: DGGITQSPKYLFRKEGQNVTLSCEQNLNHDAMYWYRQDPGQGLRLIYYSQIVNDFQKGDIAEGYSVSREKKESFPLTVTSAQKNPTAFYLCASRQQGTGNTIYFGEGSWLTVV.

This chain connects TRBV5-1 to TRBJ2-2; perhaps TRBD1 as D (5 bases). The CDR3 sequence is 15 residues long. The germline V and J ends were trimmed by 2 bases and 4 bases, with 12 bases remaining between them. Germline V CDR1 and CDR2: SGHRS, YFSETQ. Here the CDR3 DNA reads TGCGCCAGCAGCTTATCAGGGTTGGCCACCGGGGAGCTGTTTTTT. This translates into CASSLSGLATGELFF.

The V gene is TRBV11-2, the J gene TRBJ2-2; weak D call: TRBD1 (5 bases). Germline-derived CDR1 and CDR2 are SGHAT and FQNNGV. Trimming stripped 6 bases from V and 4 bases from J, with 15 bases between. The CDR3 extends over 15 amino acids. In DNA form, the CDR3 reads TGTGCCAGCAGTTTTGGTAGGGGAATCACCGGGGAGCTGTTTTTT. Translating gives CASSFGRGITGELFF.

The chain recombines TRBV19 with TRBJ2-7; 8 bases fit TRBD2. The germline V gene has CDR1 LNHDA and CDR2 SQIVND (reference sequence). The ends lost 3 bases at V and 0 bases at J; junction bases unmatched: 4. The CDR3 is 15 residues long. CDR3 region: CASSISAGGSYEQYF. Here the CDR3 DNA reads TGTGCCAGTAGTATTTCGGCGGGGGGCTCCTACGAGCAGTACTTC.

The chain is built from TRBV5-4 and TRBJ2-5; TRBD1 might be the D (6 bases). The germline V gene has CDR1 SGHNT and CDR2 YYREEE (reference sequence). CDR3 length: 13 residues. V lost 6 bases, J lost 5 bases, and 14 bases lay in between. The CDR3 nucleotides are TGTGCCAGCACCCTGGACAGTGGGGAGACCCAGTACTTC. It encodes CASTLDSGETQYF.

The chain joins TRBV3-1 (or the pseudogene TRBV3-2) to TRBJ1-2; D remains unclear. Per germline, CDR1 LGHDT and CDR2 YNNKEL (reference sequence). Trimming took 0 bases from V and 8 from J, leaving 7 bases between them. This CDR3 contains 12 residues. CDR3 sequence: CASSQDTEGYTF. The CDR3 nucleotides are TGTGCCAGCAGCCAAGATACCGAGGGCTACACCTTC.

Note on this clone: The sample carries other DNA sequences with the same CDR3. The chain uses TRBV4-3 and TRBJ2-7; D remains unclear. CDR1 is LGHNA and CDR2 is YSLEER in the germline V gene. The CDR3 runs 13 residues. Trimming shortened V by 1 base and J by 3 bases, and 7 bases separated the two germline ends. Written as DNA, the CDR3 is TGCGCCAGCAGCCAAGGGCGGAGCTACGAGCAGTACTTC. Amino acid sequence: CASSQGRSYEQYF.

This chain uses TRBV7-2 with TRBJ2-7; tentatively, D is TRBD2 (6 bases). Germline assignment: CDR1 SGHTA and CDR2 FQGNSA. The ends were cut back, 7 bases at V and 0 bases at J, with 16 bases in the middle. CDR3 length: 15 residues. The CDR3 nucleotides read TGTGCCAGCATCGAAGGAGGGACTGGCTCCTACGAGCAGTACTTC. This sequence encodes CASIEGGTGSYEQYF. The variable domain in full, completed from reference TRBV7-2 and TRBJ2-7, reads GAGVSQSPSNKVTEKGKDVELRCDPISGHTALYWYRQSLGQGLEFLIYFQGNSAPDKSGLPSDRFSAERTGGSVSTLTIQRTQQEDSAVYLCASIEGGTGSYEQYFGPGTRLTVT.

V gene TRBV2 combines with J gene TRBJ2-3; 10 bases fit TRBD2. The CDR3 consists of 15 residues. Germline V gene lookup returns CDR1 SNHLY and CDR2 FYNNEI. With V trimmed by 5 bases and J by 2 bases, 4 bases remained unmatched. The CDR3 DNA follows: TGTGCCAGCAGTTCTGGACTAGCGGTCACAGATACGCAGTATTTT. Encoded protein: CASSSGLAVTDTQYF.

The chain recombines TRBV18 with TRBJ2-3; D gene uncertain. The CDR3 contains 12 residues. CDR1 and CDR2 (germline): KGHSH, LQKENI. The V end was cut by 5 bases, the J end by 4 bases, with 7 bases between. CDR3 sequence: CASSTIADTQYF. CDR3 nucleotide sequence: TGTGCCAGCTCAACTATTGCAGATACGCAGTATTTT.

The chain carries TRBV5-1 and TRBJ2-3, with unresolved D. This CDR3 has 15 amino acids. From germline, CDR1 is SGHRS and CDR2 YFSETQ. V was cut by 3 bases and J by 0 bases, with 11 bases left in between. The CDR3 protein is CASSSSGSSTDTQYF. In nucleotides, the CDR3 is TGCGCCAGCAGCTCCTCGGGCTCTAGCACAGATACGCAGTATTTT.

The chain carries TRBV18 and TRBJ2-2, with D maybe TRBD1 (6 bases). V dropped 3 bases and J dropped 2 bases, with 10 bases sitting between them. The CDR3 extends over 15 amino acids. Germline V CDR1 and CDR2: KGHSH, LQKENI. Written as DNA, the CDR3 is TGTGCCAGCTCACCGCCAGGGGTTAACACCGGGGAGCTGTTTTTT. As protein: CASSPPGVNTGELFF.

V gene TRBV6-1 combines with J gene TRBJ1-5, with TRBD1 matching 7 bases. The germline gives CDR1 MNHNS, CDR2 SASEGT. V lost 8 bases, J lost 0 bases, and 7 bases stayed unmatched. There are 15 residues in the CDR3. CDR3 sequence reads: CASDRAPNSNQPQHF. The CDR3 region has the DNA TGTGCCAGCGACAGGGCCCCGAATAGCAATCAGCCCCAGCATTTT.

This clone was observed a single time. The chain couples TRBV5-1 to TRBJ2-7; 7 positions agree with TRBD1. After removal of 0 bases from V and 3 bases from J, the junction contained 6 bases not matched to a gene. Germline assignment: CDR1 SGHRS and CDR2 YFSETQ. The CDR3 is 15 residues long. CDR3 DNA sequence: TGCGCCAGCAGCTTGGAGTTACAGGGGAGCTACGAGCAGTACTTC. This codes for CASSLELQGSYEQYF.

The V and J genes are TRBV5-1 and TRBJ1-1; no reliable D call. Trimming stripped 0 bases from V and 5 bases from J, with 14 bases between. CDR1 and CDR2 (germline): SGHRS, YFSETQ. This CDR3 comprises 15 residues. The DNA of the CDR3 is TGCGCCAGCAGCTTGGGGGAGGGTGGCGGAACTGAAGCTTTCTTT. It yields the protein CASSLGEGGGTEAFF.